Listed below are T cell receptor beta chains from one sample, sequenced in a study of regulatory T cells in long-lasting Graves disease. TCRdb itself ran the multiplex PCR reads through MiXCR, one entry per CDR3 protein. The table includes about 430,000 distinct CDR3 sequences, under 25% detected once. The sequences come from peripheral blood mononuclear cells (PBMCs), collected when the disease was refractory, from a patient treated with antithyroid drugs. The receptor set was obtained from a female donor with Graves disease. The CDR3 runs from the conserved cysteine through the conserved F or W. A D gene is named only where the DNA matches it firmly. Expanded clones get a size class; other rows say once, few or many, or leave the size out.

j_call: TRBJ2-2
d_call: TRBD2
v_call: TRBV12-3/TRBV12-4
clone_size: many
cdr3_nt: TGTGCCAGCAGTTTTCCCACTAGCGGGATCGGGGAGCTGTTTTTT
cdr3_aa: CASSFPTSGIGELFF

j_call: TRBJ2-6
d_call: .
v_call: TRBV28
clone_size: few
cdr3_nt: TGTGCCAGCAGTTTACCGGTGGGACCGGGGGGGGCCAACGTCCTGACTTTC
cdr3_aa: CASSLPVGPGGANVLTF

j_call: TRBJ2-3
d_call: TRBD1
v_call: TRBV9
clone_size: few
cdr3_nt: TGTGCCAGCAGCGTAGCTCCGTGGGACAGGGACTGGGATACGCAGTATTTT
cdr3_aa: CASSVAPWDRDWDTQYF

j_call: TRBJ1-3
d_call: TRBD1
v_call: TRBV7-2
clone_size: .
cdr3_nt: TGTGCCAGCAGCCACCAGGACAGGGACACTGGAAACACCATATATTTT
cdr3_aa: CASSHQDRDTGNTIYF

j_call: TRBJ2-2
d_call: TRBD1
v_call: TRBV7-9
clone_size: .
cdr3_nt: TGTGCCAGCAGAACGGGACAGGGGAACACCGGGGAGCTGTTTTTT
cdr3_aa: CASRTGQGNTGELFF

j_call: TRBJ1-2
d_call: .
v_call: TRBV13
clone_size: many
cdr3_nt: TGTGCCAGCAGCCGGGTCCATAACTATGGCTACACCTTC
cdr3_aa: CASSRVHNYGYTF

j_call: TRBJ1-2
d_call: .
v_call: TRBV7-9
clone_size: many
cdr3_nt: TGTGCCAGCAGCTTAGTAGGGGATGGCTACACCTTC
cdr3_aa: CASSLVGDGYTF

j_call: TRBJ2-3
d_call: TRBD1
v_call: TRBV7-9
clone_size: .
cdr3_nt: TGTGCCAGCAGCTTAGATGACAGGGGAGTGTCAGATACGCAGTATTTT
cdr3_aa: CASSLDDRGVSDTQYF

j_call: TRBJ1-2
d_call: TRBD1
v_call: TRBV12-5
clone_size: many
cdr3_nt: TGTGCTAGTGGGACAGGGGATCACTATGGCTACACCTTC
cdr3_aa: CASGTGDHYGYTF

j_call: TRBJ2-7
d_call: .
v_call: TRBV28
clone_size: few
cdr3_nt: TGTGCCACCAGTGGGGGGCTAGCTATCTCCTACGAGCAGTACTTC
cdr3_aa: CATSGGLAISYEQYF

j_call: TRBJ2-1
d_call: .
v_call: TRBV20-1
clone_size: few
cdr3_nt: TGCAGTGCTAGGGGAATACTGCTTTCGAACAATGAGCAGTTCTTC
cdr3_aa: CSARGILLSNNEQFF

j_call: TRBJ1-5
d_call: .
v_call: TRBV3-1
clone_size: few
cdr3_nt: TGTGCCAGCAGCCAAGGAGGACCCAATTGGGATCAGCCCCAGCATTTT
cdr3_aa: CASSQGGPNWDQPQHF

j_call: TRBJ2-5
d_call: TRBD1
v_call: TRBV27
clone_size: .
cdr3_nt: TGTGCCAGCAGTTTAGCACAGGGGTCGGAGACCCAGTACTTC
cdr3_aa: CASSLAQGSETQYF

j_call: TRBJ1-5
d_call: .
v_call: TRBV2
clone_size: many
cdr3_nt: TGTGCCAGTACCAGACAGCCCCGGGAACAGCCCCAGCATTTT
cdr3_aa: CASTRQPREQPQHF

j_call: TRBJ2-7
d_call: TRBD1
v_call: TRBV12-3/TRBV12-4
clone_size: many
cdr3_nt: TGTGCCAGCACCCGACAGGGGCAGACCTACGAGCAGTACTTC
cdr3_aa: CASTRQGQTYEQYF

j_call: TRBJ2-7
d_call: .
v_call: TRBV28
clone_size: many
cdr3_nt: TGTGCCAGCAAGGAAGGAGGGACACCGACGTACTGGGAGCAGTACTTC
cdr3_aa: CASKEGGTPTYWEQYF

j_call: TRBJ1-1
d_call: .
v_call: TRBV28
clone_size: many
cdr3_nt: TGTGCCAGCAGTCCCGACAGGATGAACACTGAAGCTTTCTTT
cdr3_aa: CASSPDRMNTEAFF

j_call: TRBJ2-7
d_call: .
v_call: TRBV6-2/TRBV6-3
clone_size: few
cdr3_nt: TGTGCCAGCAGTTATGGGCAGGGTCAATACGAGCAGTACTTC
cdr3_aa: CASSYGQGQYEQYF

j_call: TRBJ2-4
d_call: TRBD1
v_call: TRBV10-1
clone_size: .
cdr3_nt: TGCGCCAGCCATACCTCACAGGGGACCAAAAACATTCAGTACTTC
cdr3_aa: CASHTSQGTKNIQYF

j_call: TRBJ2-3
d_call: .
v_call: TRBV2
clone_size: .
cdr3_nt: TGTGCCAGCAGTTGGCAGGGGAACCCAGATACGCAGTATTTT
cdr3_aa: CASSWQGNPDTQYF

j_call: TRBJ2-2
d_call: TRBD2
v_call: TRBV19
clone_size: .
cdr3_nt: TGTGCCAGTAGTATACAGGGAGGGAGCACCGGGGAGCTGTTTTTT
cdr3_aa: CASSIQGGSTGELFF

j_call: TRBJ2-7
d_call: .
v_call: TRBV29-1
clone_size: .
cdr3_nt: TGCAGCGTTGAAGGCGGGGAAGCCCACGAGCAGTACTTC
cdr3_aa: CSVEGGEAHEQYF

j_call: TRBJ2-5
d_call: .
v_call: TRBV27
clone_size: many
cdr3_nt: TGTGCCAGCAGTTTAGGGTGGGACGGACAGTACCAAGAGACCCAGTACTTC
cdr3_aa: CASSLGWDGQYQETQYF

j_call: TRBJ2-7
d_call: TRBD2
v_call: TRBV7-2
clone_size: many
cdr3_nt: TGTGCCAGCAGCTCGGGACTAGCGGGAGTGGGCGAGCAGTACTTC
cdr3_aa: CASSSGLAGVGEQYF

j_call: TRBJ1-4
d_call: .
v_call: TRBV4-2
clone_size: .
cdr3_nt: TGTGCCAGCAGCCAAAGGAAGGGTGGGGATGAAAAACTGTTTTTT
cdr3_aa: CASSQRKGGDEKLFF

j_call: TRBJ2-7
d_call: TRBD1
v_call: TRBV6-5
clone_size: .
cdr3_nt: TGTGCCAGCAGTTTTGACAGGGGCGTCAACGAGCAGTACTTC
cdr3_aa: CASSFDRGVNEQYF

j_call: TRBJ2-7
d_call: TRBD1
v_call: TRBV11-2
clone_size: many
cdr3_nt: TGTGCCAGCAGCGTTATCGGGACAGGGGCGTACGAGCAGTACTTC
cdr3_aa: CASSVIGTGAYEQYF

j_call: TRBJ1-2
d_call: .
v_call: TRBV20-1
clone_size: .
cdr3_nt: TGCAGTGCTAGATCCGGGGGCGACTATGGCTACACCTTC
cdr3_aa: CSARSGGDYGYTF

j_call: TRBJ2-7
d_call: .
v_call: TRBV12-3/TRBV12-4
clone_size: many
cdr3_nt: TGTGCCAGCAGTTCCTCCCTTGGCTCCTACGAGCAGTACTTC
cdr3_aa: CASSSSLGSYEQYF

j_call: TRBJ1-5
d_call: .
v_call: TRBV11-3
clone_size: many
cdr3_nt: TGTGCCAGCAGCTTACCGTGGACAGACAATCAGCCCCAGCATTTT
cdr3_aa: CASSLPWTDNQPQHF

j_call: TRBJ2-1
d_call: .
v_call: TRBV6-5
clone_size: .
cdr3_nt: TGTGCCAGCAGTTACTCGAAGACCAGAGGGAATGAGCAGTTCTTC
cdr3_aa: CASSYSKTRGNEQFF

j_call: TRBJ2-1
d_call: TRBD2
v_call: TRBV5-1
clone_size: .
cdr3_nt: TGCGCCAGCGTCTTCGGGACTAGCGGGGGCTCCGAGCAGTTCTTC
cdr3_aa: CASVFGTSGGSEQFF

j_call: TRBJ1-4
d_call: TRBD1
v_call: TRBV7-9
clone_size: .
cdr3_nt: TGTGCCAGCAGCTTTGGGACAGGGAGTGAAAAACTGTTTTTT
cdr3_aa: CASSFGTGSEKLFF

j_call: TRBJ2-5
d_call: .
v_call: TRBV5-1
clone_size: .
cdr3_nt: TGCGCCAGCAGCTTGTCAGGGGTCCGATTGAAGGAAGAGACCCAGTACTTC
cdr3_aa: CASSLSGVRLKEETQYF

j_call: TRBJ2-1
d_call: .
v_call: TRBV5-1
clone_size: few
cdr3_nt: TGCGCCAGCAGCTTGGTGGGTCCAGCAGGGCAGTTCTTC
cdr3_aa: CASSLVGPAGQFF

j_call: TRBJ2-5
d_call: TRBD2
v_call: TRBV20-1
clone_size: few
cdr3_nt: TGCAGTGCTAGATCTAAGCCGGGACTAGCGGGAGGCCTAGAGACCCAGTACTTC
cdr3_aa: CSARSKPGLAGGLETQYF

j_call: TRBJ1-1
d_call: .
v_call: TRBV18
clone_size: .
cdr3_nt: TGTGCCAGCTCACCAGGCAGTGCCGGTGAAGCTTTCTTT
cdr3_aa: CASSPGSAGEAFF

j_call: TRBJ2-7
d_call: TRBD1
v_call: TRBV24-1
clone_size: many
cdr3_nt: TGTGCCACCAGTGACAGGACAGGGGGCGAGCAGTACTTC
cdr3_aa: CATSDRTGGEQYF

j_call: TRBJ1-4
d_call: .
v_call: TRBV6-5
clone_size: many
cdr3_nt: TGTGCCAGCAGTTATACAGGGCGGAATGAAAAACTGTTTTTT
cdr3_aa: CASSYTGRNEKLFF

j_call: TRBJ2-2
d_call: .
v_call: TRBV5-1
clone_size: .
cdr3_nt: TGCGCCAGCAGCTTGTTGACCCAAAACACCGGGGAGCTGTTTTTT
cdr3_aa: CASSLLTQNTGELFF

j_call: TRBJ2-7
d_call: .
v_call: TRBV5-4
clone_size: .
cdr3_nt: TGTGCCAGCAGCGTCCAGGGGGGCGAGCAGTACTTC
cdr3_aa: CASSVQGGEQYF

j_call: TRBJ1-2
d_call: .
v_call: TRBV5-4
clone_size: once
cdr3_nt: TGTGCCAGCAGCTCCCCTACGGACGTTCCCCACGGGGGCTACACCTTC
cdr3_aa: CASSSPTDVPHGGYTF

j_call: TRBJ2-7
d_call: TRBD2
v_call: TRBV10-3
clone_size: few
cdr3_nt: TGTGCCACCCGGGGGGAGATAATTAGCGGAGCCTCCTACGAGCAGTACTTC
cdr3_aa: CATRGEIISGASYEQYF

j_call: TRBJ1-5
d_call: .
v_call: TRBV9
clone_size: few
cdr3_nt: TGTGCCAGCACCCAAGGGTCCTCCGGTCAGCCCCAGCATTTT
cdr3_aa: CASTQGSSGQPQHF

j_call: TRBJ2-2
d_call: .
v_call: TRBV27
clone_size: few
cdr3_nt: TGTGCCACCACTTCCTCCTTAGGGGGTGGCACCGGGGAGCTGTTTTTT
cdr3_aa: CATTSSLGGGTGELFF

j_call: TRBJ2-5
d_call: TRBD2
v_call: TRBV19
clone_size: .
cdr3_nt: TGTGCCAGTAGTACCCGGGACTATCAAGAGACCCAGTACTTC
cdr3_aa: CASSTRDYQETQYF

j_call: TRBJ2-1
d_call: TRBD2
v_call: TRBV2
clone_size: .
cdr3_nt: TGTGCCAGCAGAACTCTAGCGGACCTAGGGAGCTCCTACAATGAGCAGTTCTTC
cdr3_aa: CASRTLADLGSSYNEQFF

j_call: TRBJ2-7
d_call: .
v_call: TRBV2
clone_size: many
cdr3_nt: TGTGCCAGCAAGGGGACCGGGTCCTACGAGCAGTACTTC
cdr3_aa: CASKGTGSYEQYF

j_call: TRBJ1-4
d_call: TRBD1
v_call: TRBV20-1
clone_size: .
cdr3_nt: TGCAGTGCCACCTGGGGACAGGTTAATGAAAAACTGTTTTTT
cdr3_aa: CSATWGQVNEKLFF

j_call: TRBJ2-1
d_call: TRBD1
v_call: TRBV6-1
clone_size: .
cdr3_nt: TGTGCCAGCAGTAACCCAGAGAGCGACAGGGTCGGGCAGTTCTTC
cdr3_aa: CASSNPESDRVGQFF

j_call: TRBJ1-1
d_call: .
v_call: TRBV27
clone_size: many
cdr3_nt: TGTGCCAGCAGTTTATTGGGAGACGTGAACACTGAAGCTTTCTTT
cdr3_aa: CASSLLGDVNTEAFF

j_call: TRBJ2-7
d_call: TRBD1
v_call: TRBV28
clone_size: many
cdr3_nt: TGTGCCAGCAGTTTTGAGGGACAGGGTTTTCACGAGCAGTACTTC
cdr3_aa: CASSFEGQGFHEQYF

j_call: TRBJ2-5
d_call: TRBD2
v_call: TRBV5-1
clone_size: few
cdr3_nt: TGCGCCACCAACCAGGGACTAGCTGGGGAGACCCAGTACTTC
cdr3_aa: CATNQGLAGETQYF

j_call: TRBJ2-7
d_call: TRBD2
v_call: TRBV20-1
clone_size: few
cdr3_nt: TGCAGTGCTAGTCCTAGGACTAGCGGGAAGATCTACGAGCAGTACTTC
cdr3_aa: CSASPRTSGKIYEQYF

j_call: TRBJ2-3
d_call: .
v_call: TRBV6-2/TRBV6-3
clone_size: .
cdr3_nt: TGTGCCAGCAGTTACGCCCCCCTAGATACGCAGTATTTT
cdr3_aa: CASSYAPLDTQYF

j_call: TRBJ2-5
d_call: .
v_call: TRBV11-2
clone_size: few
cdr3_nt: TGTGCCAGCAGCTTAGACGTTACACAAGAGACCCAGTACTTC
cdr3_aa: CASSLDVTQETQYF

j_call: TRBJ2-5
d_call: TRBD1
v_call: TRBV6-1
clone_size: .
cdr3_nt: TGTGCCAGCAAAGACGGGACAGTCCGAGAGACCCAGTACTTC
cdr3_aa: CASKDGTVRETQYF